The 25 T cell receptor beta chains reported below all come from one sample, sequenced in a study of cytomegalovirus exposure and HLA in healthy donors. The study ran its PCR with 60 Vbeta and 13 Jbeta primers. Using immunoSEQ multiplex PCR, the repertoire was profiled, and TCRdb retains in-frame clones only, with some absent. Found here are some 200,000 clones, around 80% of them singletons; the top ten hold under 3%. The sequenced material came from PBMCs. These receptors came from a woman aged 45-65 years in good health and CMV-seronegative.

This rearrangement joins TRBV4-3 to TRBJ1-6; D call uncertain. The germline gives CDR1 LGHNA, CDR2 YSLEER. CDR3 length: 14 residues. V lost 1 base and J lost 5, with 6 bases in between. The CDR3 spells CASSQVSNNSPLHF. CDR3 bases: TGCGCCAGCAGCCAAGTTTCCAATAATTCACCCCTCCACTTT.

This chain links TRBV4-1 with TRBJ2-2, with 8 bases that match TRBD1. The length of the CDR3 is 14 residues. Per germline, CDR1 MGHRA and CDR2 YSYEKL. J lost 6 bases, V lost 2 bases, and 2 bases had no gene match. CDR3 region: CASSQRQGPGELFF. DNA for the CDR3: TGCGCCAGCAGCCAAAGACAGGGGCCCGGGGAGCTGTTTTTT.

This clone was picked up a small number of times. The DNA of the CDR3 is TGCGCCAGCAGCTTCGGGGGTACAGGGGCCAACGTCCTGACTTTC. Translated, it gives CASSFGGTGANVLTF. The chain combines TRBV5-1 with TRBJ2-6, with D possibly TRBD2 on 6 matching bases. CDR1 is SGHRS, CDR2 YFSETQ, per germline. Trimming cost V 2 bases and J 4 bases, with 10 bases left between them. This CDR3 comprises 15 residues.

The sample holds a few counts of this clone. The V call is TRBV11-2, the J call TRBJ2-3; 9 bases agree with TRBD2. The CDR3 covers 17 residues. CDR1 SGHAT and CDR2 FQNNGV come from the germline V gene. The V segment lost 5 bases and the J segment 5 bases; nucleotides outside the gene matches: 14. DNA for the CDR3: TGTGCCAGCAGCAAAAAAGCCGGGACTAGCAGCCGAGATACGCAGTATTTT. This encodes CASSKKAGTSSRDTQYF.

This chain connects TRBV25-1 to TRBJ1-1, with D hard to call. Trimming stripped 2 bases from V and 1 base from J, with 5 bases between. Germline V gives CDR1 MGHDK, CDR2 SYGVNS. The CDR3 has 13 residues. The CDR3 DNA is TGTGCCAGCAGTGAAGAGGGGAACACTGAAGCTTTCTTT. This sequence encodes CASSEEGNTEAFF.

This chain joins TRBV28 and TRBJ2-7; 8 bases match TRBD2. Losses at the gene ends were 5 bases for V and 7 bases for J; bases not matched to a gene: 16. CDR1 is MDHEN, CDR2 SYDVKM, per germline. The CDR3 length is 16 residues. This CDR3 is CASSPGGTGGVMEQYF. The CDR3 nucleotides read TGTGCCAGCAGTCCCGGGGGGACCGGGGGGGTAATGGAGCAGTACTTC.

V and J are TRBV7-8 and TRBJ2-5; 9 bases match TRBD1. Germline V lookup: CDR1 SGHVS, CDR2 FQNEAQ. This CDR3 is built from 15 residues. The V gene end was trimmed by 5 bases and the J gene end by 1 base; junction bases not matched to a gene: 5. The CDR3 region is CASSPLDRGQETQYF. Written as DNA, the CDR3 is TGTGCCAGCAGCCCCTTGGACAGGGGCCAAGAGACCCAGTACTTC.

Concerning this clone: One end of the junction varies from germline; a read error may be responsible. This sequence joins TRBV7-9 and TRBJ1-6, with a tentative D call TRBD1 (5 bases). Per the germline V gene, CDR1 is SEHNR and CDR2 is FQNEAQ (reference sequence). The CDR3 totals 14 residues. As DNA, the CDR3 is TGTTCCAGCAGCCTACGACAGAACAATTCACCCCTCCACTTT. Translation gives CSSSLRQNNSPLHF.

The gene calls are TRBV7-2 and TRBJ2-1, with D possibly matching TRBD2 (5 bases). The V end was cut by 0 bases, the J end by 10 bases, with 7 bases between. The CDR3 extends over 12 amino acids. Germline V gives CDR1 SGHTA, CDR2 FQGNSA. The CDR3 DNA reads as TGTGCCAGCAGCTTAGCGCGGAGGGAGCAGTTCTTC. Residues: CASSLARREQFF. The complete variable domain, with remaining parts taken from reference TRBV7-2 and TRBJ2-1, reads GAGVSQSPSNKVTEKGKDVELRCDPISGHTALYWYRQSLGQGLEFLIYFQGNSAPDKSGLPSDRFSAERTGGSVSTLTIQRTQQEDSAVYLCASSLARREQFFGPGTRLTVL.

There are a few counts of this clone. The chain joins TRBV30 to TRBJ1-2; 9 positions match TRBD1. The CDR3 spans 12 residues. CDR1 GTSNPN and CDR2 SVGIG come from the germline V gene (reference sequence). Losses at the gene ends were 2 bases for V and 8 bases for J; bases not matched to a gene: 3. CDR3 sequence (DNA): TGTGCCTGGAGTTGGGACAGGGACGGCTACACCTTC. Translation gives CAWSWDRDGYTF.

The chain combines TRBV7-8 with TRBJ2-1; TRBD2 agrees at 7 bases. CDR1 and CDR2 from the germline V gene are SGHVS and FQNEAQ. Germline trimming cut 3 bases from V and 7 bases from J; bases unmatched to any gene: 9. The CDR3 loop spans 15 amino acids. As DNA, the CDR3 is TGTGCCAGCAGCTTCAGCGGGATTTGGGGGAATGAGCAGTTCTTC. Translated: CASSFSGIWGNEQFF.

The chain is built from TRBV7-8 and TRBJ2-2; the match to TRBD1 covers 8 bases. This CDR3 comprises 15 residues. Germline-derived CDR1 and CDR2 are SGHVS and FQNEAQ. With 2 bases clipped from V and 4 bases from J, the junction kept 3 bases outside the gene matches. The CDR3 DNA reads TGTGCCAGCAGCTTACGGCAGGGGGCCACCGGGGAGCTGTTTTTT. This codes for CASSLRQGATGELFF.

The chain is built from TRBV7-2 and TRBJ2-2; D is uncertain. The length of the CDR3 is 11 residues. Germline loops: CDR1 SGHTA, CDR2 FQGNSA. V dropped 6 bases and J dropped 8 bases, with 7 bases sitting between them. The CDR3 spells CASRLEGELFF. CDR3 in DNA: TGTGCCAGCAGGCTAGAAGGGGAGCTGTTTTTT. The full variable domain, rest sourced from reference TRBV7-2 and TRBJ2-2, is GAGVSQSPSNKVTEKGKDVELRCDPISGHTALYWYRQSLGQGLEFLIYFQGNSAPDKSGLPSDRFSAERTGGSVSTLTIQRTQQEDSAVYLCASRLEGELFFGEGSRLTVL.

The chain links TRBV5-1 to TRBJ2-2; D gene uncertain. Germline values: CDR1 SGHRS, CDR2 YFSETQ. V lost 4 bases and J lost 7, with 11 bases in between. This CDR3 is 13 amino acids long. The CDR3: CASSTLYGGELFF. The CDR3 DNA follows: TGCGCCAGCAGCACCTTATACGGCGGGGAGCTGTTTTTT.

The DNA for the CDR3 is TGCGCCAGCAGCCCAAGATCAGGGACTGGGGCCAACGTCCTGACTTTC. Its protein is CASSPRSGTGANVLTF. The genes are TRBV5-1 and TRBJ2-6; tentatively, D is TRBD1 (5 bases). CDR1 is SGHRS and CDR2 is YFSETQ in the germline V gene. This CDR3 has 16 residues. Trimming cost V 4 bases and J 2 bases, with 13 bases left between them.

V gene TRBV7-6 combines with J gene TRBJ2-1; 9 positions match TRBD1. The CDR3 is made up of 13 amino acids. The germline gives CDR1 SGHVS, CDR2 FNYEAQ. Germline trimming cut 3 bases from V and 9 bases from J; bases unmatched to any gene: 3. CDR3 DNA sequence: TGTGCCAGCAGCTTGGGACAGGGAGCTGAGCAGTTCTTC. Amino acids: CASSLGQGAEQFF.

With regard to this clone: Other nucleotide sequences from this sample produce the same CDR3. The CDR3 DNA is TGTGCCAGCAGCCTAGCGGGGAACTACGAGCAGTACTTC. It encodes CASSLAGNYEQYF. The J gene is TRBJ2-7, the V gene TRBV28, with 9 bases matching TRBD2. The CDR3 loop spans 13 amino acids. Trimming took 6 bases from V and 3 from J; bases not matched to a gene: 3. Germline CDR1 reads MDHEN; CDR2 reads SYDVKM.

V gene TRBV28 combines with J gene TRBJ2-3; 9 nucleotides match TRBD1. The germline CDR1 and CDR2 sequences are MDHEN and SYDVKM. The junction had 6 bases not matched to a gene; V was cut back by 8 bases and J by 0 bases. The CDR3 spans 15 residues. CDR3 DNA: TGTGCCAGCCGGACAGGGGCTTCTAGCACAGATACGCAGTATTTT. The encoded protein is CASRTGASSTDTQYF.

The V call is TRBV28, the J call TRBJ2-7; TRBD2 might be the D (6 bases). From germline, CDR1 is MDHEN and CDR2 SYDVKM. V dropped 8 bases and J dropped 8 bases, with 25 bases sitting between them. The CDR3 covers 15 residues. The CDR3 nucleotides read TGTGCCAGCCGACCCCCTGGTAGCGGAACTATCAAGCAGTACTTC. It is translated as CASRPPGSGTIKQYF.

The chain has TRBV9 and TRBJ2-2, with D unresolved. CDR1 and CDR2 from the germline V gene are SGDLS and YYNGEE. Trimming removed 7 bases at V and 4 bases at J, with 11 bases between. The CDR3 is made up of 13 amino acids. The CDR3 spells CASQQISTGELFF. The CDR3 DNA is TGTGCCAGCCAACAAATAAGCACCGGGGAGCTGTTTTTT.

The J gene is TRBJ2-1, the V gene TRBV7-2; D perhaps matches TRBD2 (5 bases). The CDR3 contains 13 residues. Trimming removed 4 bases at V and 7 bases at J, with 11 bases between. CDR1 SGHTA and CDR2 FQGNSA come from the germline V gene. CDR3 protein: CASSWVLGNEQFF. The CDR3 DNA follows: TGTGCCAGCAGCTGGGTACTAGGGAATGAGCAGTTCTTC.

This chain uses TRBV9 with TRBJ2-1, with a possible D match to TRBD2 (6 bases). Trimming took off 4 bases at V and 8 bases at J, with 13 bases between the two ends. The CDR3 totals 13 residues. Germline loops: CDR1 SGDLS, CDR2 YYNGEE. The CDR3 sequence: CASSPRLAHEQFF. The CDR3 region has the DNA TGTGCCAGCAGCCCCCGGCTAGCGCATGAGCAGTTCTTC.

V and J are TRBV28 and TRBJ2-7; D is possibly TRBD2 (5 bases). V dropped 10 bases and J dropped 4 bases, with 14 bases sitting between them. CDR3 size: 12 residues. Per the germline V gene, CDR1 is MDHEN and CDR2 is SYDVKM. The DNA of the CDR3 is TGTGCCACCCGTGGAGGCCTATACGAGCAGTACTTC. Protein sequence: CATRGGLYEQYF.

This clone was seen only a few times. This chain connects TRBV5-4 to TRBJ1-1; 7 nucleotides match TRBD1. The CDR3 has 17 amino acids. Germline CDR1 reads SGHNT; CDR2 reads YYREEE (reference sequence). The J segment lost 3 bases and the V segment lost 5 bases, leaving 16 bases of the junction unmatched. CDR3 bases: TGTGCCAGCAGGCACCTTTTTGACAGGGCAGGCGACACTGAAGCTTTCTTT. Its translation: CASRHLFDRAGDTEAFF.

This rearrangement joins TRBV11-2 to TRBJ2-3, with TRBD2 matching over 11 bases. The germline CDR1 and CDR2 sequences are SGHAT and FQNNGV. This CDR3 is 18 amino acids long. The J segment lost 2 bases and the V segment lost 0 bases, leaving 7 bases of the junction unmatched. Written as DNA, the CDR3 is TGTGCCAGCAGCTTAGATTTGGGACTAGCGGCGATCACAGATACGCAGTATTTT. Protein product: CASSLDLGLAAITDTQYF.